This TCR beta chain was identified in a study of neurological immune-mediated disorders. This clonotype was seen repeatedly, ten times or more. The germline gives CDR1 KGHSH, CDR2 LQKENI. This CDR3 has 12 amino acids. V lost 6 bases and J 3 bases, leaving 8 bases between the germline ends. As for the cDNA, it was generated by 5'RACE with 10-nucleotide random UMIs. TCRdb recomputed calls from the 5' RACE reads with MiXCR, one row per CDR3 protein. The sample includes about 60,000 distinct CDR3 sequences, less than 4.5% of them seen just once. The TCR comes from a man aged 25 to 40 with multiple sclerosis. This chain connects TRBV18 to TRBJ2-5; D may correspond to TRBD1 or TRBD2 (5 bases each). Sequencing was performed on PBMCs. The CDR3 DNA reads as TGTGCCAGCTCCGGGGCAGAAGAGACCCAGTACTTC. It is translated as CASSGAEETQYF.